This entry describes one T cell receptor beta chain. The authors' processing: Using reference gene primer amplification, nucleated cell counts were estimated. Only in-frame clones appear in the TCRdb table, and some are missing; sequencing was by immunoSEQ multiplex PCR. V and J calls and clone size are given by that table; D and trimming were obtained from the DNA. This table has over 110,000 clones, 80% appearing once. This specimen belongs to a study of blood T cell repertoires in COVID-19. The CDR3 spans 17 residues. Germline V gene lookup returns CDR1 LGHDT and CDR2 YNNKEL (reference sequence). V lost 2 bases, J lost 9 bases, and 8 bases stayed unmatched.

The sample comprised peripheral blood. This rearrangement joins TRBV3-1 (or the pseudogene TRBV3-2) to TRBJ2-1; 15 bases fit TRBD2. This clonotype was obtained from a man between 65 and 85 years old who had recovered from COVID-19. The CDR3 is CASSQPMGLAGGGEQFF. In DNA form, the CDR3 reads TGTGCCAGCAGCCAACCTATGGGACTAGCGGGAGGAGGTGAGCAGTTCTTC.